This T cell receptor (beta chain) was recovered during a study of T cells in Graves' hyperthyroidism and ophthalmopathy (dated by TCRdb to the late 2010s). In terms of the full investigation: Peripheral blood samples were taken at the time of initial diagnosis, prior to any treatment. TCR V-J signatures able to tell the groups apart were searched for in a discovery cohort of some 100 patients, of whom more than 40 had Graves' ophthalmopathy and around 57 had stable Graves' hyperthyroidism. Whether ophthalmopathy could be predicted prospectively was tested in an independent validation cohort made up of under 20 hyperthyroidism patients plus 17 patients who later progressed to ophthalmopathy. According to the paper, TCR Vbeta CDR3 sequencing was carried out on around 140 peripheral blood samples, which came from 40 to 45 ophthalmopathy, approximately 72 hyperthyroidism and approximately 17 progressor patients. The roughly 91 discovery patients were randomly split 7:3 into training and test sets. In six Graves' hyperthyroidism patients, the study also compared T-cell repertoires from thyroid tissue with T-cell repertoires from blood. After sampling, hyperthyroidism patients received methimazole starting at 30 mg daily, and ophthalmopathy patients received high-dose intravenous methylprednisolone. Overall study outcomes, separate from this receptor: Most expanded thyroid clonotypes (frequency above 0.001) were also detected in blood, suggesting blood repertoires may reflect thyroid immune responses. Sample size was not statistically predetermined, and blinding of investigators to group allocation was not performed. A 13 V-J signature model separated ophthalmopathy from stable hyperthyroidism, with roughly 88% sensitivity and 81.08% specificity in cross-validation and 80%/75% in testing. In validation, the model predicted progression to ophthalmopathy a median of about 5.9 months before onset, with roughly 70% sensitivity and 72.22% specificity.

Amplification of TCR beta CDR3 regions was carried out from RNA transcripts. The TCR CDR3 was subjected to a first round of RT-PCR using the HTBI primer set and the Qiagen OneStep RT-PCR kit. Libraries were constructed in a second round of multiplex PCR, after which size selection and purification were carried out. Libraries were sequenced paired-end with 100 bp reads on an Illumina HiSeq2000. The authors' analysis ran thus. SOAPnuke was used to process the raw data, removing reads that contained adapters or uncalled bases, had a mean Phred below 15, or lacked an exact match to the constant primer or identifier. COPE v1.2.5 was used to merge the high-quality paired reads, and each unique nucleotide sequence was defined as a clonotype. MiTCR v1.1 was used to align clonotypes to the IMGT TRBV, TRBD and TRBJ reference segments. The analysis was restricted to V-J combinations with a frequency above 0.0001, which together covered 99% to 99.2% of the repertoires. The TCS score was defined as F50 (clonal expansion) divided by E x V (chaos), with BLOSUM62-based TCRdist calculated between CDR3 peptides within each V-J. Welch's t-statistics and random forest reduced some 510 V-J features to under 15, which were used in a naive Bayes classifier (R e1071). The public sequencing data were trimmed at Q25 with fastp and processed into clonotypes with MiXCR by TCRdb, which kept only in-frame beta chains. Each CDR3 protein gets just one entry, which takes the most common genes and DNA from the rows behind it. The V and J calls and clone size come from TCRdb's table, not from the authors' own analysis. The sample records 700,000 or so distinct CDR3 sequences, about a sixth of which are singletons. The ten biggest clones cover over 7.5% of the sample.

Stable Graves' hyperthyroidism was defined as no progression to ophthalmopathy during 18 months of follow-up. The hyperthyroidism patients were between 18 and 65 years old and newly diagnosed, with a disease duration of less than 2 months. Patients with uncontrolled infections, other autoimmune diseases, pregnancy or lactation were excluded. Clinical symptoms, serum thyroxine and TRAb, thyroid ultrasound, and orbital computed tomography formed the basis for the diagnoses. Ficoll-Paque density gradient centrifugation was used to isolate PBMCs from about 9 ml of fresh peripheral blood. Total RNA was extracted with Trizol reagent, and quality was checked on an Agilent 2100 Bioanalyzer. There are 15 amino acids in the CDR3, from cysteine to phenylalanine inclusive. Of all the DNA, just the CDR3 is kept, 45 bases in frame from base 1. Per the germline V gene (reference sequence), LNHDA is the CDR1 and SQIVND is the CDR2. Relative to germline, V is missing 5 bases and J is missing 3 bases, with 5 bases of the junction outside any gene match.

This clonotype was counted at least ten times. There is no known antigen for this receptor. Base qualities were left out, and no much larger clone turns up one base away. The sequence links TRBV19 to TRBJ2-7; 12 central bases correspond to TRBD2. The sample taken for sequencing was blood. This TCR derives from a man aged 18 to 29 with Graves' hyperthyroidism. The DNA reads as follows: TGTGCCAGTAGTCCCGGACTAGCGGGACGCTACGAGCAGTACTTC. This is translated as CASSPGLAGRYEQYF.